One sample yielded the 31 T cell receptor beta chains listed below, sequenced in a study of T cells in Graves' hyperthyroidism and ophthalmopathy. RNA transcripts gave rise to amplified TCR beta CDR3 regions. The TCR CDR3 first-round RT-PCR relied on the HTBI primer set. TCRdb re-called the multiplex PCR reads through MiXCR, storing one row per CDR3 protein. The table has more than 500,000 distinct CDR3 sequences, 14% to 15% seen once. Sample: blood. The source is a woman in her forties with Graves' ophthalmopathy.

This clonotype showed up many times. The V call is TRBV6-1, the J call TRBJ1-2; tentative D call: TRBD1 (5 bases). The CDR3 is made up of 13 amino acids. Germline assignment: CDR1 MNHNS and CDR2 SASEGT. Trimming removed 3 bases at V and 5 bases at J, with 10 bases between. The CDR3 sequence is CASSEQGGYGYTF. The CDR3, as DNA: TGTGCCAGCAGTGAGCAGGGAGGGTATGGCTACACCTTC.

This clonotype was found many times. The CDR3 sequence is CASSSTGRSGELFF. For the CDR3, the DNA is TGTGCCAGCAGCTCAACAGGACGGTCCGGGGAGCTGTTTTTT. This chain connects TRBV12-3 or TRBV12-4 to TRBJ2-2, with D possibly matching TRBD1 (5 bases). Trimming removed 6 bases from V and 6 bases from J, with 14 bases in between. This CDR3 contains 14 residues.

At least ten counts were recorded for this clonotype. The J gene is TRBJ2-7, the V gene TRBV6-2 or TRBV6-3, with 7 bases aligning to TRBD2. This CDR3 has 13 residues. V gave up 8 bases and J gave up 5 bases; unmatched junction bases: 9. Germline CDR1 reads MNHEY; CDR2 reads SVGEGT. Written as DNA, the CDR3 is TGTGCCAGCGGCCGACTAGCTAAGGACGAGCAGTACTTC. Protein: CASGRLAKDEQYF.

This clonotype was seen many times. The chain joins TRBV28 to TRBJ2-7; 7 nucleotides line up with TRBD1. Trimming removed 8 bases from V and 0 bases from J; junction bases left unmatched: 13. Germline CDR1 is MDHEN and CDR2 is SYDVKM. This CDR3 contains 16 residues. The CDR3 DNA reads TGTGCCAGCCGTGTCGACCAGACAGGGAGCTCCTACGAGCAGTACTTC. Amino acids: CASRVDQTGSSYEQYF.

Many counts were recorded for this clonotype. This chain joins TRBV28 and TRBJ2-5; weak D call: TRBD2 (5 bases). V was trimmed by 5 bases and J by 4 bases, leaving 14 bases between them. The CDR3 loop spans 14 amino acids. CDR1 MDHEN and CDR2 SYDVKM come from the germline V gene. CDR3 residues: CASSPSGNGETQYF. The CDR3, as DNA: TGTGCCAGCAGTCCGAGCGGAAACGGAGAGACCCAGTACTTC.

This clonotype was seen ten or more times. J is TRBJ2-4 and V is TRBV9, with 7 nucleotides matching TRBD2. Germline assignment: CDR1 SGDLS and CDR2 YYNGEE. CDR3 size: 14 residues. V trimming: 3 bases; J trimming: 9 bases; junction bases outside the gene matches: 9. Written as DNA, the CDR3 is TGTGCCAGCAGCGACGGGCAGCCGGGGGGCATTCAGTACTTC. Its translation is CASSDGQPGGIQYF.

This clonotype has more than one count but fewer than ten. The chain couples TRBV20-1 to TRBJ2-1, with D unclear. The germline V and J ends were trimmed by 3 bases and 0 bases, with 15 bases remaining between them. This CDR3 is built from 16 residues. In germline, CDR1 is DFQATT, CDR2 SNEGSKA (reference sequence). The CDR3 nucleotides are TGCAGTGCTAGCGACCCCGGGCCAAGCTCCTACAATGAGCAGTTCTTC. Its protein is CSASDPGPSSYNEQFF.

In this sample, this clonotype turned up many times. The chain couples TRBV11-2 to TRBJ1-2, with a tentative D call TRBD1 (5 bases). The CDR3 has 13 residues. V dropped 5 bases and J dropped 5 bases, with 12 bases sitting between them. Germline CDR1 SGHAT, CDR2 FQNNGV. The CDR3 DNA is TGTGCCAGCAGCGAAGGGACGGAATATGGCTACACCTTC. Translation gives CASSEGTEYGYTF.

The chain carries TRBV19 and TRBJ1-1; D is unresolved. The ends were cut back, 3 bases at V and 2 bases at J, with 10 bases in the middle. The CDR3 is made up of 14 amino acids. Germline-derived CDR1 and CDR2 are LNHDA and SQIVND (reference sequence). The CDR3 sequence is CASSIRHLNTEAFF. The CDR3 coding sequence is TGTGCCAGTAGTATTAGACACTTAAACACTGAAGCTTTCTTT.

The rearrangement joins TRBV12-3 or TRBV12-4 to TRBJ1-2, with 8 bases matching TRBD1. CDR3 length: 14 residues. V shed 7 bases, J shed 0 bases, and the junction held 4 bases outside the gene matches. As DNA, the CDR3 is TGTGCCAGCACTCGGACAGGGCCTAACTATGGCTACACCTTC. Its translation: CASTRTGPNYGYTF.

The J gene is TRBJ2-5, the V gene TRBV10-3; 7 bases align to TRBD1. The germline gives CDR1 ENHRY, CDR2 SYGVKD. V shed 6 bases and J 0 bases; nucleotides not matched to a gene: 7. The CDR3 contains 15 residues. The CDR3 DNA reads TGTGCCATCAGCTTTGGGGACAGCGACCAAGAGACCCAGTACTTC. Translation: CAISFGDSDQETQYF.

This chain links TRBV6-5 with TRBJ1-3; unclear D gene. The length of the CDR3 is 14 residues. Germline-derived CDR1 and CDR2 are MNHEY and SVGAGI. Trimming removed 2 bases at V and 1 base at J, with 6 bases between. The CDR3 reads CASSYDWSGNTIYF. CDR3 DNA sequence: TGTGCCAGCAGTTACGACTGGTCTGGAAACACCATATATTTT.

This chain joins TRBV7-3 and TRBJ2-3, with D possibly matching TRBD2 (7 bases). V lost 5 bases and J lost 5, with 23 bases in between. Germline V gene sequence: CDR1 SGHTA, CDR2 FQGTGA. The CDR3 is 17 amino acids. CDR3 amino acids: CASSRGVGGPLGDTQYF. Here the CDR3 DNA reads TGTGCCAGCAGCCGTGGCGTGGGGGGGCCGCTGGGAGATACGCAGTATTTT.

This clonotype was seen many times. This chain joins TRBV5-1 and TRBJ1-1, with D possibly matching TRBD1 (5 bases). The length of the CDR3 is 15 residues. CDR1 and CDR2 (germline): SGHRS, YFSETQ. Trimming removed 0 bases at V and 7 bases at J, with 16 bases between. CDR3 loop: CASSLGFGGELEAFF. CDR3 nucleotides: TGCGCCAGCAGCTTGGGATTTGGGGGGGAGCTTGAAGCTTTCTTT.

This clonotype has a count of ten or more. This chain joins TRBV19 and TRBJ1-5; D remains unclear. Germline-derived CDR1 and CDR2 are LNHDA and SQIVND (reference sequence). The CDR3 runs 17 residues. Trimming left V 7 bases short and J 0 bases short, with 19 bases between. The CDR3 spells CASTPGRDNYSNQPQHF. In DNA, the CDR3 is TGTGCCAGTACCCCCGGCCGAGATAATTATAGCAATCAGCCCCAGCATTTT.

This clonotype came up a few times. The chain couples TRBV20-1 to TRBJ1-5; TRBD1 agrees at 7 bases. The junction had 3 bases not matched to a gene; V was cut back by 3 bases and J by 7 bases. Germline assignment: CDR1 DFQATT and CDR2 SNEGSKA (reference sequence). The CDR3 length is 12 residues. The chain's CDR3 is CSASVGGQPQHF. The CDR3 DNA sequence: TGCAGTGCTAGTGTAGGGGGCCAGCCCCAGCATTTT.

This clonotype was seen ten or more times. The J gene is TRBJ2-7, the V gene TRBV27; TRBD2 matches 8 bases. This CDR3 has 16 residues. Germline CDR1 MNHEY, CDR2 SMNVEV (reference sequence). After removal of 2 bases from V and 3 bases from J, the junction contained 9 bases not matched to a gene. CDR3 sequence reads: CASSLEFTSGYYEQYF. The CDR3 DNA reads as TGTGCCAGCAGTTTAGAGTTCACTAGCGGATACTACGAGCAGTACTTC.

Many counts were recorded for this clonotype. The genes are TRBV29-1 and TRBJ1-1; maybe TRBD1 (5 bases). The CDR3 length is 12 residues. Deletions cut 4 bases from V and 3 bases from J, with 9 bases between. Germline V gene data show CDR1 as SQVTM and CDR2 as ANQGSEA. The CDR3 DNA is TGCAGCGTTGCGGGGGGAGACACTGAAGCTTTCTTT. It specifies CSVAGGDTEAFF.

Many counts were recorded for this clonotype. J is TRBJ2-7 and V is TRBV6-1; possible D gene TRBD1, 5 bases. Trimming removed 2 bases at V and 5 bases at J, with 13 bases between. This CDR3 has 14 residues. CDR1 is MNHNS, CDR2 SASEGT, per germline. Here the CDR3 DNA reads TGTGCCAGCAGTGAATTGGGAACAGGAAACGAGCAGTACTTC. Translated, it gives CASSELGTGNEQYF.

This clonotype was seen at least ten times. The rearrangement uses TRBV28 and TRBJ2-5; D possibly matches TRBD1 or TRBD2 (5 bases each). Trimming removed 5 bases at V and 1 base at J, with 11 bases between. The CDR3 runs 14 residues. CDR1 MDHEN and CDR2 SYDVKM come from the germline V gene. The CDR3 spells CASSPVGVQETQYF. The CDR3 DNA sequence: TGTGCCAGCAGTCCGGTGGGGGTCCAAGAGACCCAGTACTTC.

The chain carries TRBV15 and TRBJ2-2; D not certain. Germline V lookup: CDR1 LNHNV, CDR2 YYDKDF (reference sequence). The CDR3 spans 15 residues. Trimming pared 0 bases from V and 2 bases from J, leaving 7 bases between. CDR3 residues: CATSRDPGNTGELFF. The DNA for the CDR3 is TGTGCCACCAGCAGAGATCCCGGCAACACCGGGGAGCTGTTTTTT.

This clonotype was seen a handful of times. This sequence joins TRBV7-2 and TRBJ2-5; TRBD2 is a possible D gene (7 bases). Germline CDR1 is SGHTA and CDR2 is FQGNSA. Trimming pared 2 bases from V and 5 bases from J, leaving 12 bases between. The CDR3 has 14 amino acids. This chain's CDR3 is CASSLRRGQETQYF. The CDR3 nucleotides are TGTGCCAGCAGCTTAAGGCGGGGGCAGGAGACCCAGTACTTC.

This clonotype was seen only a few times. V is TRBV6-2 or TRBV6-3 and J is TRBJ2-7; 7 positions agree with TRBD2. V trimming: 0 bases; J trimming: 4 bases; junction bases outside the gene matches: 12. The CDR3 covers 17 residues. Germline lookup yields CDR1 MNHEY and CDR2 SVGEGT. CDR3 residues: CASSYSWGLPTEYEQYF. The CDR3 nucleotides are TGTGCCAGCAGTTACTCGTGGGGACTACCGACCGAGTACGAGCAGTACTTC.

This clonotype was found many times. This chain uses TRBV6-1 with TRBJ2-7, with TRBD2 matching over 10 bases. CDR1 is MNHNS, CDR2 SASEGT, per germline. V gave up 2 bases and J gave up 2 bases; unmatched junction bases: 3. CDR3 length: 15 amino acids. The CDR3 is CASSESGRATYEQYF. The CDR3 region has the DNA TGTGCCAGCAGTGAAAGCGGGAGGGCCACCTACGAGCAGTACTTC.

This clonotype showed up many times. This chain's CDR3 is CASSLVASGSSYEQYF. The DNA for the CDR3 is TGTGCCAGCAGCTTAGTCGCTAGCGGGAGCTCCTACGAGCAGTACTTC. V is TRBV7-2 and J is TRBJ2-7, with 10 bases that match TRBD2. The junction had 3 bases not matched to a gene; V was cut back by 1 base and J by 0 bases. The germline V gene encodes CDR1 SGHTA and CDR2 FQGNSA. The CDR3 is made up of 16 amino acids.

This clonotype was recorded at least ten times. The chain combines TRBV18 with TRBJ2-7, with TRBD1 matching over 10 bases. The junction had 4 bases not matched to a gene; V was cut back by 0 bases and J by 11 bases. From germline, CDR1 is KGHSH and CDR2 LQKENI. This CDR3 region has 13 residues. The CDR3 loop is CASSPPGQGREYF. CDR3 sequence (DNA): TGTGCCAGCTCACCACCGGGACAGGGGCGGGAGTACTTC. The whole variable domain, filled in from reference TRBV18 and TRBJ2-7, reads NAGVMQNPRHLVRRRGQEARLRCSPMKGHSHVYWYRQLPEEGLKFMVYLQKENIIDESGMPKERFSAEFPKEGPSILRIQQVVRGDSAAYFCASSPPGQGREYFGPGTRLTVT.

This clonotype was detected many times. In DNA, the CDR3 is TGTGCCAGCAGTTACGGCGAGAACACTGAAGCTTTCTTT. Protein: CASSYGENTEAFF. This rearrangement joins TRBV6-5 to TRBJ1-1; D gene uncertain. V was shortened by 2 bases and J by 1 base, with 5 bases between the two germline ends. CDR1 MNHEY and CDR2 SVGAGI come from the germline V gene. The length of the CDR3 is 13 residues.

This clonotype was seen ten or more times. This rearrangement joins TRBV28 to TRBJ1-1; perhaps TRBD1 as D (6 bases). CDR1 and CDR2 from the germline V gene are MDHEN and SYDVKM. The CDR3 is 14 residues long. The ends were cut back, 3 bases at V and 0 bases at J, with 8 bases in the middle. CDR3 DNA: TGTGCCAGCAGTTTCGGACAGCTGAACACTGAAGCTTTCTTT. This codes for CASSFGQLNTEAFF.

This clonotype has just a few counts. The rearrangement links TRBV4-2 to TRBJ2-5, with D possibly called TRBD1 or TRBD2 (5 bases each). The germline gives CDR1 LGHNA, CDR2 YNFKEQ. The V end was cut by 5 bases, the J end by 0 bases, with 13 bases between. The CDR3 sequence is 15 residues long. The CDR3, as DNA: TGTGCCAGCAGCGTGTTTGAGGGGTACCAAGAGACCCAGTACTTC. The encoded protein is CASSVFEGYQETQYF.

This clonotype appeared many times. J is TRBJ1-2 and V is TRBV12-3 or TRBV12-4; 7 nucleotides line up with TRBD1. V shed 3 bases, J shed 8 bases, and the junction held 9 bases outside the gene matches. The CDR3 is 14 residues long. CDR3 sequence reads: CASSFTGVVGGYTF. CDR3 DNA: TGTGCCAGCAGTTTTACAGGGGTAGTTGGCGGCTACACCTTC.

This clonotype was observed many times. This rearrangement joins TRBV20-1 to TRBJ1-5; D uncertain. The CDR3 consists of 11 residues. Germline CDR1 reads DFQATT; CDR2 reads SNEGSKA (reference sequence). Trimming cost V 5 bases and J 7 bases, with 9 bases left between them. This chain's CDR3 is CSAVHGQPQHF. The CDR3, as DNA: TGCAGTGCTGTCCATGGGCAGCCCCAGCATTTT.